This T cell receptor beta chain is from a study of blood T cell repertoires in COVID-19. Study background: Collection of acute and convalescent COVID-19 samples took place in the United States, Italy and Spain. PBMCs, B-cell-depleted T cells, or T cells were the source of the cDNA or gDNA that made up the material.

In the study's own analysis: Scientists estimated how many nucleated cells there were by amplifying reference gene primers. Using immunoSEQ multiplex PCR, the repertoire was profiled, and TCRdb retains in-frame clones only, with some absent. V and J calls and clone size follow that table, whereas D and trimming were derived from the DNA. The data contain about 140,000 clones, 85% of them seen just once; the ten biggest clones take up around 3%. The CDR3 spans 14 residues. V shed 4 bases and J shed 6 bases, with 17 bases lying between them. Germline CDR1 SGHRS, CDR2 YFSETQ. The clonotype originates from a man aged 45-65 years with acute or convalescent COVID-19. The specimen sequenced was peripheral blood. The chain employs TRBV5-1 and TRBJ2-7; weak D call: TRBD1 (6 bases). CDR3 sequence (DNA): TGCGCCAGCAGCCACCGGGACATGTCCACCGAGCAGTACTTC. Its translation is CASSHRDMSTEQYF.